The sequence of this T cell receptor beta chain was determined in a study of blood T cell repertoires in COVID-19. Study-wide background: Nucleic acid was either cDNA or gDNA, and it came from T cells, B-cell-depleted T cells, or PBMCs.

Seattle enrolled patients during active infection and tracked them longitudinally. As originally analysed: By means of reference gene primer amplification, nucleated cell counts were estimated. TCRdb keeps only in-frame clones here, not all; method: immunoSEQ multiplex PCR. V and J calls and clone size follow that table, whereas D and trimming were derived from the DNA. Of about 300,000 clones detected, 65% to 85% appear once; the ten largest clones hold 1.4% to 1.5%. V lost 0 bases and J lost 12, with 9 bases in between. This CDR3 comprises 11 residues. Germline CDR1 and CDR2: DFQATT and SNEGSKA (reference sequence).

The chain combines TRBV20-1 with TRBJ2-1; no clear D. This receptor was identified in a human donor with COVID-19, enrolled during active disease. The donor label of this sample is uncertain. The sequenced sample was peripheral blood. The CDR3 loop is CSARDGTGQFF. The CDR3 DNA reads TGCAGTGCTAGAGATGGAACGGGGCAGTTCTTC.